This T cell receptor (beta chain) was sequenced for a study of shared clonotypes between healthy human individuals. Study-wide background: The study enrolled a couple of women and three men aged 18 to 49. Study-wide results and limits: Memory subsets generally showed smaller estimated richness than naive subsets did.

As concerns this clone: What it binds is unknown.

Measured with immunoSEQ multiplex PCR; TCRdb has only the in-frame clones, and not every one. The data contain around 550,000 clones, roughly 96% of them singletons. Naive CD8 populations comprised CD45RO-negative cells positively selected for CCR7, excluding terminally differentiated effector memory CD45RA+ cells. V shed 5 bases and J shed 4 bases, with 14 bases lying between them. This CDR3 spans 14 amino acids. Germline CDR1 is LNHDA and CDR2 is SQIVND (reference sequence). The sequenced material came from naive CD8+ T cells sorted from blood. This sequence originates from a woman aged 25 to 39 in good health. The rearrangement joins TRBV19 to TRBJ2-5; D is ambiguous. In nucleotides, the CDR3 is TGTGCCAGTAGTGCGAGTAGGTTAGGAGAGACCCAGTACTTC. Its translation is CASSASRLGETQYF.